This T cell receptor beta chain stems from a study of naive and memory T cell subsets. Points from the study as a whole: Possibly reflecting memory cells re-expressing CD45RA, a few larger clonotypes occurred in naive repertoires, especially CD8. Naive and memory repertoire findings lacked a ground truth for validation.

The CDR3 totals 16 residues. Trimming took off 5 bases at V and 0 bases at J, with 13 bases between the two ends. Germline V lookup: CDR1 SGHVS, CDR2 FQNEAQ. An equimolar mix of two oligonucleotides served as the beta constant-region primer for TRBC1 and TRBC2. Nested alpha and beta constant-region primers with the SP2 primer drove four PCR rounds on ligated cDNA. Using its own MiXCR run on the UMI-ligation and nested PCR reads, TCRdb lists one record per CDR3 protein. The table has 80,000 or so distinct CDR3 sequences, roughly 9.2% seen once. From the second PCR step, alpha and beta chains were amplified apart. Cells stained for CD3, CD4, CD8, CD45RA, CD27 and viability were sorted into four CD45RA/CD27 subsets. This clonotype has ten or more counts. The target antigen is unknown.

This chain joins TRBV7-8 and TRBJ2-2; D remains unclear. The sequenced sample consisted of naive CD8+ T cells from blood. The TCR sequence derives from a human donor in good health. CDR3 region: CASSQGAASNTGELFF. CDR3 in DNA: TGTGCCAGCAGCCAAGGAGCAGCATCGAACACCGGGGAGCTGTTTTTT.